A selection of T cell receptor beta chains follows, all from one sample in a study of OX40 agonist ivuxolimab in advanced cancers. Assay: immunoSEQ multiplex PCR; the TCRdb copy retains only in-frame clones and omits some. This table has around 20,000 clones, roughly 74% appearing once. This material consisted of CD4+ or CD8+ T cells sorted from blood, taken in a trial of the OX40 agonist ivuxolimab. These receptors were taken from an adult with an advanced solid tumor such as melanoma, head and neck, liver or kidney cancer. Each CDR3 is given with its conserved first and last residue. The D gene is left open where the match is weak. Clone size is shown for a subset of rows, as once, few, many or a class of expanded clone.

j_call	clone_size	v_call	d_call	cdr3_aa	cdr3_nt
TRBJ2-1	.	TRBV7-9	TRBD1	CASSLMAGGNEQFF	TGTGCCAGCAGCTTAATGGCAGGGGGAAATGAGCAGTTCTTC
TRBJ1-5	once	TRBV6-1	.	CASSVEGLSNQPQHF	TGTGCCAGCAGTGTCGAAGGGCTTAGCAATCAGCCCCAGCATTTT
TRBJ1-4	.	TRBV2	TRBD1	CASSALGARGLEKLFF	TGTGCCAGCAGTGCCTTGGGGGCCAGGGGGCTCGAAAAACTGTTTTTT
TRBJ2-7	.	TRBV9	.	CASSVEPFYEQYF	TGTGCCAGCAGCGTAGAACCCTTTTACGAGCAGTACTTC
TRBJ2-7	once	TRBV4-1	.	CASSQGGGEVGQYF	TGCGCCAGCAGCCAAGGAGGAGGGGAGGTCGGGCAGTACTTC
TRBJ1-2	few	TRBV27	TRBD1	CASSLYATGHGYTF	TGTGCCAGCAGTTTATATGCGACAGGGCATGGCTACACCTTC
TRBJ2-3	.	TRBV25-1	.	CASSEVGTAQYF	TGTGCCAGCAGTGAGGTGGGGACTGCGCAGTATTTT
TRBJ2-1	few	TRBV27	TRBD2	CASSWGGNSEQFF	TGTGCCAGCAGTTGGGGAGGGAATAGTGAGCAGTTCTTC
TRBJ1-5	.	TRBV9	.	CASSVGGGPGQPQHF	TGTGCCAGCAGCGTAGGCGGAGGCCCAGGGCAGCCCCAGCATTTT
TRBJ2-1	.	TRBV5-1	TRBD1	CASSWTGGSYNEQFF	TGCGCCAGCAGCTGGACAGGGGGCTCCTACAATGAGCAGTTCTTC
TRBJ2-1	.	TRBV27	TRBD1	CASSPWDSHNEQFF	TGTGCCAGCAGTCCATGGGACAGCCACAATGAGCAGTTCTTC
TRBJ2-3	.	TRBV5-4	.	CASSLDSTRDTQYF	TGTGCCAGCAGCTTGGACTCTACGAGGGATACGCAGTATTTT
TRBJ2-3	.	TRBV28	TRBD2	CASSLDGGQGGLAGVTDTQYF	TGTGCCAGCAGTTTGGATGGGGGACAGGGGGGACTAGCGGGAGTGACAGATACGCAGTATTTT
TRBJ2-2	.	TRBV27	.	CASSSMRQNTGELFF	TGTGCCAGCAGTTCGATGCGGCAGAACACCGGGGAGCTGTTTTTT
TRBJ2-7	.	TRBV19	.	CASSISGASEQYF	TGTGCCAGTAGTATAAGCGGAGCGTCCGAGCAGTACTTC
TRBJ2-2	.	TRBV6-1	.	CASTSGWDTGELFF	TGTGCCAGCACCTCGGGGTGGGACACCGGGGAGCTGTTTTTT
TRBJ2-4	few	TRBV29-1	.	CSVIFVPGPTNIQYF	TGCAGCGTTATTTTTGTTCCAGGGCCCACAAACATTCAGTACTTC
TRBJ1-1	once	TRBV28	.	CASSGNQGYTEAFF	TGTGCCAGCTCAGGGAACCAGGGATACACTGAAGCTTTCTTT
TRBJ2-1	.	TRBV5-1	TRBD2	CASSWTSDSEQFF	TGCGCCAGCAGCTGGACTAGCGACAGTGAGCAGTTCTTC
TRBJ2-1	.	TRBV2	.	CASSDLIVNEQFF	TGTGCCAGCAGTGATTTGATCGTCAATGAGCAGTTCTTC
TRBJ2-7	.	TRBV5-1	.	CASSLEAGNHEQYF	TGCGCCAGCAGCTTGGAAGCAGGGAACCACGAGCAGTACTTC
TRBJ2-7	once	TRBV6-1	.	CASNKLASYEQYF	TGTGCCAGCAACAAGCTAGCCTCCTACGAGCAGTACTTC
TRBJ2-2	.	TRBV7-8	.	CASSLAPGARGFGELFF	TGTGCCAGCAGCTTAGCGCCAGGGGCGCGCGGTTTCGGGGAGCTGTTTTTT
TRBJ1-6	once	TRBV2	.	CASSDGGGNSPLHF	TGTGCCAGCAGTGATGGGGGTGGTAATTCACCCCTCCACTTT
TRBJ2-1	.	TRBV2	.	CASSRAMSSYNEQFF	TGTGCCAGCAGCCGAGCGATGAGCTCCTACAATGAGCAGTTCTTC
TRBJ1-4	.	TRBV7-9	.	CASSFTEFLANEKLFF	TGTGCCAGCAGTTTCACAGAGTTTCTTGCTAATGAAAAACTGTTTTTT
TRBJ2-7	few	TRBV28	TRBD1	CASSQTGGTNEQYF	TGTGCCAGCAGCCAGACAGGGGGTACCAACGAGCAGTACTTC
TRBJ2-2	few	TRBV19	.	CASSGDINTGELFF	TGTGCCAGTAGCGGGGACATCAACACCGGGGAGCTGTTTTTT
TRBJ2-1	.	TRBV5-1	.	CASSLGGPYNEQFF	TGCGCCAGCAGCTTGGGGGGTCCTTACAATGAGCAGTTCTTC
TRBJ2-7	.	TRBV5-4	.	CASSLVGSGDYGQYF	TGTGCCAGCAGCTTGGTCGGTAGCGGAGATTACGGGCAGTACTTC
TRBJ2-2	.	TRBV28	.	CASSLWDGELFF	TGTGCCAGCAGTTTATGGGACGGGGAGCTGTTTTTT
TRBJ1-2	.	TRBV5-6	.	CASSPAAREEGWGYTF	TGTGCCAGCAGCCCGGCGGCCAGGGAAGAAGGATGGGGCTACACCTTC
TRBJ2-1	.	TRBV6-6	TRBD2	CASNPPPQRDYNEQFF	TGTGCCAGCAACCCTCCCCCCCAGCGGGACTACAATGAGCAGTTCTTC
TRBJ2-3	medium-sized	TRBV30	.	CAWSIRAALGDTQYF	TGTGCCTGGAGTATAAGGGCAGCTCTTGGAGATACGCAGTATTTT
TRBJ1-1	.	TRBV29-1	.	CSVEDHGRPEAFF	TGCAGCGTTGAAGATCACGGCAGGCCTGAAGCTTTCTTT
TRBJ2-1	few	TRBV4-2	.	CASSLNSGAYYNEQFF	TGTGCCAGCAGCCTAAATTCAGGGGCGTATTACAATGAGCAGTTCTTC
TRBJ2-2	.	TRBV9	.	CASSVEGVTGELFF	TGTGCCAGCAGCGTAGAGGGGGTCACCGGGGAGCTGTTTTTT
TRBJ1-2	.	TRBV29-1	.	CSVVQEYASGYTF	TGCAGCGTTGTTCAGGAGTATGCCTCTGGCTACACCTTC
TRBJ2-1	.	TRBV9	TRBD2	CASSGREPGLAGENEQFF	TGTGCCAGCAGCGGACGAGAGCCGGGACTAGCGGGGGAGAATGAGCAGTTCTTC
TRBJ1-1	medium-sized	TRBV19	.	CASSIDRGLNTEAFF	TGTGCCAGTAGTATAGATCGAGGACTGAACACTGAAGCTTTCTTT
TRBJ2-7	.	TRBV2	TRBD1	CASSERTGVWNEQYF	TGTGCCAGCAGTGAAAGGACAGGGGTATGGAACGAGCAGTACTTC
TRBJ2-3	.	TRBV19	.	CASSTYSFRTDTQYF	TGTGCCAGTAGTACTTACTCTTTCCGCACAGATACGCAGTATTTT
TRBJ2-1	.	TRBV5-6	.	CASSRPWDGVEQFF	TGTGCCAGCAGCCGACCTTGGGACGGTGTTGAGCAGTTCTTC
TRBJ2-3	.	TRBV27	.	CASSVGSTDTQYF	TGTGCCAGCAGTGTAGGGAGCACAGATACGCAGTATTTT
TRBJ2-7	.	TRBV18	.	CASSLDRFAYEQYF	TGTGCCAGCTCACTAGACAGGTTTGCCTACGAGCAGTACTTC
TRBJ1-5	.	TRBV2	.	CASSEAYILNQPQHF	TGTGCCAGCAGTGAAGCGTACATTCTCAATCAGCCCCAGCATTTT
TRBJ2-5	.	TRBV13	.	CASSLAAGIGRETQYF	TGTGCCAGCAGCTTAGCCGCGGGAATAGGTAGAGAGACCCAGTACTTC
TRBJ2-7	.	TRBV7-9	TRBD2	CASSLFGRGEVYEQYF	TGTGCCAGCAGCTTATTTGGCCGGGGGGAGGTCTACGAGCAGTACTTC